These 18 T cell receptor beta chains were sequenced from one sample in a study of CD8+CD57+ T cells in acquired aplastic anemia listed by TCRdb under 2018. Instrument used: Illumina HiSeq 2000. TCR beta VDJ combination and CDR3 sequence profiling used genomic DNA as the template. Using fastp at Q25 and MiXCR, TCRdb reprocessed the public reads and kept productive beta chains. Every distinct CDR3 protein forms one entry, paired with its most common genes and DNA. The sample contains about 290,000 distinct CDR3 sequences, 45% to 65% of them found a single time. The ten largest account for under 1.5% of the sample. Patients chosen for sequencing had shown expansion of CD8+CD57+ cells by flow cytometry. The sample comprised sorted CD4+, CD8+, or CD8+CD57+ T cells (not recorded which) from PBMCs. The receptors stem from a human donor with aplastic anemia.

This clonotype was found a few times. The genes are TRBV5-1 and TRBJ2-7; a possible D gene is TRBD1 (5 bases). CDR3 length equals 15 residues. CDR1 and CDR2 from the germline V gene are SGHRS and YFSETQ. Trimming removed 0 bases at V and 4 bases at J, with 14 bases between. As DNA, the CDR3 is TGCGCCAGCAGCTTGGCCGGTAGGGGATTGTACGAGCAGTACTTC. Its protein product is CASSLAGRGLYEQYF.

This clonotype was counted once. This chain connects TRBV7-2 to TRBJ2-7; TRBD2 might be the D (7 bases). In germline, CDR1 is SGHTA, CDR2 FQGNSA. There are 15 residues in the CDR3. Trimming shortened V by 6 bases and J by 7 bases, and 22 bases separated the two germline ends. The DNA of the CDR3 is TGTGCCAGCAGTGGGGGGGCAGGTGGGACCGGGGAGCAGTACTTC. Residues: CASSGGAGGTGEQYF.

This sequence joins TRBV7-3 and TRBJ1-6; 10 bases are shared with TRBD1. The V gene end was trimmed by 4 bases and the J gene end by 15 bases; junction bases not matched to a gene: 15. The CDR3 totals 16 residues. CDR1 is SGHTA, CDR2 FQGTGA, per germline. Here the CDR3 DNA reads TGTGCCAGCAGCTCACAATGGACAGGGGGATTGAGACACCTCCACTTT. The encoded protein is CASSSQWTGGLRHLHF.

This clonotype has a count of ten or more. The genes are TRBV10-3 and TRBJ2-7, with D possibly matching TRBD1 (6 bases). CDR3 size: 17 residues. Germline loops: CDR1 ENHRY, CDR2 SYGVKD. Trimming removed 0 bases from V and 6 bases from J, with 21 bases in between. CDR3 in amino acids: CAISESIFGTRGSEQYF. For the CDR3, the DNA is TGTGCCATCAGTGAGTCGATCTTCGGGACAAGGGGCTCCGAGCAGTACTTC.

The rearrangement uses TRBV7-9 and TRBJ2-7; TRBD2 aligns across 8 bases. The germline V gene has CDR1 SEHNR and CDR2 FQNEAQ (reference sequence). This CDR3 has 17 amino acids. V gave up 5 bases and J gave up 4 bases; unmatched junction bases: 16. The CDR3 here is CASSGPGTRKNFYEQYF. The CDR3, as DNA: TGTGCCAGCAGCGGCCCCGGGACTAGGAAGAATTTTTACGAGCAGTACTTC.

This clonotype was recorded a few times. The chain couples TRBV7-3 to TRBJ1-2, with D perhaps TRBD1 (6 bases). V was trimmed by 4 bases and J by 7 bases, leaving 13 bases between them. Germline V gene sequence: CDR1 SGHTA, CDR2 FQGTGA. The CDR3 extends over 13 amino acids. This chain's CDR3 is CASSSNGDTGYTF. CDR3 bases: TGTGCCAGCAGCTCAAACGGGGACACTGGCTACACCTTC.

This chain links TRBV2 with TRBJ2-6; maybe TRBD1 (6 bases). The CDR3 is made up of 15 amino acids. Germline V gene sequence: CDR1 SNHLY, CDR2 FYNNEI. Trimming pared 5 bases from V and 0 bases from J, leaving 8 bases between. In DNA form, the CDR3 reads TGTGCCAGCAGTACCAGGGGCTCTGGGGCCAACGTCCTGACTTTC. It is translated as CASSTRGSGANVLTF.

The genes are TRBV7-9 and TRBJ2-7; TRBD2 aligns across 13 bases. The V gene end was trimmed by 5 bases and the J gene end by 3 bases; junction bases not matched to a gene: 7. Germline CDR1 is SEHNR and CDR2 is FQNEAQ (reference sequence). This CDR3 is 16 amino acids long. CDR3 nucleotide sequence: TGTGCCAGCAGCGGCCCCGGGACTAGCGGGGACTACGAGCAGTACTTC. This codes for CASSGPGTSGDYEQYF.

This chain connects TRBV19 to TRBJ1-5, with TRBD1 as a possible D gene (5 bases). The CDR3 totals 13 residues. Per the germline V gene, CDR1 is LNHDA and CDR2 is SQIVND (reference sequence). Trimming cost V 3 bases and J 6 bases, with 9 bases left between them. CDR3 in DNA: TGTGCCAGTAGTATCCGGGGCTCTCAGCCCCAGCATTTT. Translating it yields CASSIRGSQPQHF.

The genes are TRBV7-2 and TRBJ1-6; 8 positions match TRBD1. The ends lost 5 bases at V and 8 bases at J; junction bases unmatched: 11. This CDR3 has 16 residues. Germline assignment: CDR1 SGHTA and CDR2 FQGNSA. The CDR3 is CASSPFRDRGHSPLHF. CDR3 DNA sequence: TGTGCCAGCAGCCCATTCCGCGACAGGGGCCATTCACCCCTCCACTTT.

The V call is TRBV7-9, the J call TRBJ2-7, with D possibly being TRBD1 or TRBD2 (7 bases each). CDR3 length: 17 amino acids. Germline assignment: CDR1 SEHNR and CDR2 FQNEAQ (reference sequence). The V end lost 7 bases, the J end lost 0 bases, and 22 bases lay between the germline ends. CDR3 in amino acids: CASKLWSGGQRSYEQYF. The CDR3 DNA reads as TGTGCCAGCAAGCTATGGTCGGGGGGACAGCGCTCCTACGAGCAGTACTTC.

The V and J genes are TRBV19 and TRBJ1-1, with unresolved D. Trimming took off 7 bases at V and 3 bases at J, with 12 bases between the two ends. The CDR3 covers 13 residues. The germline V gene encodes CDR1 LNHDA and CDR2 SQIVND (reference sequence). The CDR3 protein is CASIPRSDTEAFF. CDR3 bases: TGTGCCAGTATCCCTCGGTCGGACACTGAAGCTTTCTTT.

In the case of this clonotype: Possible read error: a much larger clone is one base away. The chain links TRBV3-1 to TRBJ1-2; maybe TRBD1 (5 bases). Germline values: CDR1 LGHDT, CDR2 YNNKEL (reference sequence). Trimming left V 6 bases short and J 7 bases short, with 21 bases between. There are 15 residues in the CDR3. The CDR3 is CASRGSDSWRFGYTF. For the CDR3, the DNA is TGTGCCAGCAGGGGTAGTGACAGTTGGCGCTTTGGCTACACCTTC.

This clonotype was counted ten times or more. The chain couples TRBV10-2 to TRBJ1-1; weak D call: TRBD1 (5 bases). CDR1 WSHSY and CDR2 SAAADI come from the germline V gene. The CDR3 extends over 14 amino acids. V shed 3 bases and J shed 5 bases, with 13 bases lying between them. This CDR3 reads CASSERGRETEAFF. The CDR3 coding sequence is TGCGCCAGCAGTGAAAGGGGAAGAGAAACTGAAGCTTTCTTT.

This chain joins TRBV9 and TRBJ2-1, with D perhaps TRBD2 (6 bases). In germline, CDR1 is SGDLS, CDR2 YYNGEE. V was pared by 1 base and J by 7 bases, with 12 bases between. The CDR3 has 14 amino acids. The CDR3 DNA sequence: TGTGCCAGCAGCGTAAACCCCCGGGGGAATGAGCAGTTCTTC. It codes for CASSVNPRGNEQFF.

This clonotype is a singleton in its sample. The J gene is TRBJ1-5, the V gene TRBV19; D is unresolved. The germline CDR1 and CDR2 sequences are LNHDA and SQIVND (reference sequence). Deletions cut 1 base from V and 0 bases from J, with 7 bases between. The CDR3 is 15 residues long. In DNA form, the CDR3 reads TGTGCCAGTAGTATAGTACCCTATAGCAATCAGCCCCAGCATTTT. Amino acid sequence: CASSIVPYSNQPQHF.

This clonotype was detected only a few times. The genes are TRBV20-1 and TRBJ1-1; TRBD1 aligns across 8 bases. CDR1 and CDR2 (germline): DFQATT, SNEGSKA (reference sequence). This CDR3 contains 12 residues. Germline trimming cut 6 bases from V and 3 bases from J; bases unmatched to any gene: 3. CDR3: CSAQQGDTEAFF. Here the CDR3 DNA reads TGCAGTGCACAACAGGGGGACACTGAAGCTTTCTTT.

This chain connects TRBV7-9 to TRBJ2-7; 8 positions match TRBD2. CDR3 length: 15 amino acids. Germline loops: CDR1 SEHNR, CDR2 FQNEAQ (reference sequence). V lost 3 bases to trimming and J lost 2 bases; unmatched junction nucleotides: 6. Here the CDR3 DNA reads TGTGCCAGCAGCTTTCTTAGCGGGACCCCCTACGAGCAGTACTTC. Protein: CASSFLSGTPYEQYF.